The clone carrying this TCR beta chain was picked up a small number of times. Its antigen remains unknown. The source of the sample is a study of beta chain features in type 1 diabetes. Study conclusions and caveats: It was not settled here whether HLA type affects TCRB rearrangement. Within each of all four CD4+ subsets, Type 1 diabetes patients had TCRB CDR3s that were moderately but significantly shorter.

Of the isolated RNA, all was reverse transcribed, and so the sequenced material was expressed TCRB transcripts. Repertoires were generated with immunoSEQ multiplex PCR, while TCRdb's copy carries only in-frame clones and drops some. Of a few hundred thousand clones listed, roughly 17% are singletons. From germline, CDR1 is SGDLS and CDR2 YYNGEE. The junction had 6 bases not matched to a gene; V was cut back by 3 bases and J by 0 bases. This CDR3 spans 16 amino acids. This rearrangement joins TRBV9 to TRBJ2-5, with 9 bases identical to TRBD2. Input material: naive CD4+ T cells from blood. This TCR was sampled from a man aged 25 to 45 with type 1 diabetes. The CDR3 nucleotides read TGTGCCAGCAGCGGTACCGGGACTAGCAACCAAGAGACCCAGTACTTC. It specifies CASSGTGTSNQETQYF.